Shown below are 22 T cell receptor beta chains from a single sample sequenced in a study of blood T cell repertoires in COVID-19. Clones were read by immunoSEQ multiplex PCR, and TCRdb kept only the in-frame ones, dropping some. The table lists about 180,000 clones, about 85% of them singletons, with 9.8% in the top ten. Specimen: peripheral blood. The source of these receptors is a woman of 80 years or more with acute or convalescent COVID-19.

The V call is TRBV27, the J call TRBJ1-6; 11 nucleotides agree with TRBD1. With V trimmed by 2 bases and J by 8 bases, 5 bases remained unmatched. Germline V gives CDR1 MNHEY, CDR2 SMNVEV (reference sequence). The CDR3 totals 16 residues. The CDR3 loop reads CASSLRGDRGYSPLHF. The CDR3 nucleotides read TGTGCCAGCAGTTTACGGGGGGACAGGGGGTATTCACCCCTCCACTTT.

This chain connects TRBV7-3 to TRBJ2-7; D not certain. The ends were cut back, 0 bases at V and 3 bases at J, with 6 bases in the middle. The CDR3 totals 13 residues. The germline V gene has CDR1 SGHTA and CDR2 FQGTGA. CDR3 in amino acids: CASSLTPDYEQYF. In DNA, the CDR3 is TGTGCCAGCAGCTTAACGCCAGACTACGAGCAGTACTTC.

The CDR3 region is CASSQREVWDTGELFF. In DNA, the CDR3 is TGTGCCAGCAGCCAAAGAGAGGTGTGGGACACCGGGGAGCTGTTTTTT. V gene TRBV5-6 combines with J gene TRBJ2-2; D not resolved. The CDR3 is made up of 16 amino acids. Germline V gene sequence: CDR1 SGHDT, CDR2 YYEEEE. The germline V and J ends were trimmed by 4 bases and 3 bases, with 16 bases remaining between them.

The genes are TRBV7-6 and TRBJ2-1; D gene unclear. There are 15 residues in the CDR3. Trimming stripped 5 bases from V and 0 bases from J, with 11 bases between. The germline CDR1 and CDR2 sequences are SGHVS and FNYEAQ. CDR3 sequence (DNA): TGTGCCAGCAGCCAGGTCGCCCGCTCCTACAATGAGCAGTTCTTC. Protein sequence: CASSQVARSYNEQFF.

In DNA, the CDR3 is TGTGCCATCAGTGAGTCGAGGGGGCCGGATCAGCCCCAGCATTTT. Translation gives CAISESRGPDQPQHF. This chain links TRBV10-3 with TRBJ1-5; 7 bases agree with TRBD1. The junction had 4 bases not matched to a gene; V was cut back by 0 bases and J by 5 bases. The CDR3 has 15 residues. Germline CDR1 reads ENHRY; CDR2 reads SYGVKD.

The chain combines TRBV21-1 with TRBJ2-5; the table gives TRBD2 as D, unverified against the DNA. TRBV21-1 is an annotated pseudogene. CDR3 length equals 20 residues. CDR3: CASSNYKAGKDRAEQETQYF. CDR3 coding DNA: TGTGCCAGCAGCAATTATAAGGCGGGAAAGGATCGCGCCGAACAAGAGACCCAGTACTTC.

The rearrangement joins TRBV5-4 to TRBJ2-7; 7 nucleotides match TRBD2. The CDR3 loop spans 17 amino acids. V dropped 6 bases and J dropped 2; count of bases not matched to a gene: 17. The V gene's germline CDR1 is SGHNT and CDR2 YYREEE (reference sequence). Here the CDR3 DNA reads TGTGCCAGCACCCCCGGCGTGGGACGGGAGGTAGCCTACGAGCAGTACTTC. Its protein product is CASTPGVGREVAYEQYF. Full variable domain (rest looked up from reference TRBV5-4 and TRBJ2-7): ETGVTQSPTHLIKTRGQQVTLRCSSQSGHNTVSWYQQALGQGPQFIFQYYREEENGRGNFPPRFSGLQFPNYSSELNVNALELDDSALYLCASTPGVGREVAYEQYFGPGTRLTVT.

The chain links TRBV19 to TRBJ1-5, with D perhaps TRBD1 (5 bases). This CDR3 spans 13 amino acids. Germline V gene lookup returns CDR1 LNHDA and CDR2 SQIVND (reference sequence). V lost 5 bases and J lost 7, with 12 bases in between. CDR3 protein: CASSWGDGQPQHF. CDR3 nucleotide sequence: TGTGCCAGTAGTTGGGGGGACGGACAGCCCCAGCATTTT.

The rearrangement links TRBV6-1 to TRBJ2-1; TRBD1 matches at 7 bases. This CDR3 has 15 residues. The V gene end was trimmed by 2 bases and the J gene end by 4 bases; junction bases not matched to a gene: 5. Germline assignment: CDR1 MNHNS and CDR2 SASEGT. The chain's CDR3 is CASSESRGQYNEQFF. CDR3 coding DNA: TGTGCCAGCAGTGAATCGAGGGGGCAGTACAATGAGCAGTTCTTC.

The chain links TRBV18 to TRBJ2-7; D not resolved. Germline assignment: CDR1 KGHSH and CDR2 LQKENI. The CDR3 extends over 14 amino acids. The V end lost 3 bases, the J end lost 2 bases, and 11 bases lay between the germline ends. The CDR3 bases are TGTGCCAGCTCACCCCCGGGTAGAACCTACGAGCAGTACTTC. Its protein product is CASSPPGRTYEQYF.

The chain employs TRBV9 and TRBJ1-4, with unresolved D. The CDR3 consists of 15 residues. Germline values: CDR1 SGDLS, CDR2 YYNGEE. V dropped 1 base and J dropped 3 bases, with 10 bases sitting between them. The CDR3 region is CASSVFGRANEKLFF. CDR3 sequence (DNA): TGTGCCAGCAGCGTATTCGGGCGGGCTAATGAAAAACTGTTTTTT.

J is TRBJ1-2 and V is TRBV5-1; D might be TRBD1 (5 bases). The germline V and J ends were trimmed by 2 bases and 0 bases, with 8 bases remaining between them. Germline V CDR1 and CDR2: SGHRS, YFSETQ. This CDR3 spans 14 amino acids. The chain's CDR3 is CASSLRGSNYGYTF. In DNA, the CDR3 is TGCGCCAGCAGCTTAAGGGGATCTAACTATGGCTACACCTTC. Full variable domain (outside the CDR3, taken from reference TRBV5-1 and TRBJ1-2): KAGVTQTPRYLIKTRGQQVTLSCSPISGHRSVSWYQQTPGQGLQFLFEYFSETQRNKGNFPGRFSGRQFSNSRSEMNVSTLELGDSALYLCASSLRGSNYGYTFGSGTRLTVV.

The CDR3 DNA reads as TGTGCCAGCAGCTCAATAGCGGGGGGGCGGCAAGAGACCCAGTACTTC. Translating it yields CASSSIAGGRQETQYF. V is TRBV5-6 and J is TRBJ2-5, with 11 nucleotides matching TRBD2. The J segment lost 2 bases and the V segment lost 3 bases, leaving 6 bases of the junction unmatched. Germline V gene data show CDR1 as SGHDT and CDR2 as YYEEEE. This CDR3 is built from 16 residues.

The CDR3 DNA follows: TGTGCCAGCAGCTCGAGACTAGCGGGTAGAGGTATCCCCGACAATGAGCAGTTCTTC. Translating gives CASSSRLAGRGIPDNEQFF. The V call is TRBV3-1 (or the pseudogene TRBV3-2), the J call TRBJ2-1, with TRBD2 matching 10 bases. The CDR3 sequence is 19 residues long. The germline V gene encodes CDR1 LGHDT and CDR2 YNNKEL (reference sequence). V shed 5 bases and J 5 bases; nucleotides not matched to a gene: 18.

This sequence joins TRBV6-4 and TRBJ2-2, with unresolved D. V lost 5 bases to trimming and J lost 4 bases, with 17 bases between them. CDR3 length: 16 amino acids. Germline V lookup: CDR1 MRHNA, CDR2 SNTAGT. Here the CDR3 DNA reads TGTGCCAGCAGTTCTTTTTACAAGCGCGTCACCGGGGAGCTGTTTTTT. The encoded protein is CASSSFYKRVTGELFF.

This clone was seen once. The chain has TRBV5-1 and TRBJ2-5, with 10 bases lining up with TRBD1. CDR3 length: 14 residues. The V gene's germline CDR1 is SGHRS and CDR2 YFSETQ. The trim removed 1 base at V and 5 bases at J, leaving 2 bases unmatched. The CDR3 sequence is CASSLPGQGETQYF. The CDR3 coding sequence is TGCGCCAGCAGCTTGCCGGGACAGGGGGAGACCCAGTACTTC.

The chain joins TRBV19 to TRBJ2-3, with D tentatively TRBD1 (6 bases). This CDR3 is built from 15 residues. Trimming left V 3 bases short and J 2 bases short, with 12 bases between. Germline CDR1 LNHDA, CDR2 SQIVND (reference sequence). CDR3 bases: TGTGCCAGTAGTATCCATCGGACAGACACAGATACGCAGTATTTT. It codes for CASSIHRTDTDTQYF. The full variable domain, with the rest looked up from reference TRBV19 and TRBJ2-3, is DGGITQSPKYLFRKEGQNVTLSCEQNLNHDAMYWYRQDPGQGLRLIYYSQIVNDFQKGDIAEGYSVSREKKESFPLTVTSAQKNPTAFYLCASSIHRTDTDTQYFGPGTRLTVL.

The CDR3 sequence: CATSDPRQGAWNYGYTF. CDR3 in DNA: TGTGCCACCAGTGATCCCAGACAGGGGGCATGGAACTATGGCTACACCTTC. The chain is built from TRBV24-1 and TRBJ1-2; 10 positions match TRBD1. The CDR3 is 17 amino acids. CDR1 and CDR2 (germline): KGHDR, SFDVKD. V lost 3 bases to trimming and J lost 2 bases; unmatched junction nucleotides: 8.

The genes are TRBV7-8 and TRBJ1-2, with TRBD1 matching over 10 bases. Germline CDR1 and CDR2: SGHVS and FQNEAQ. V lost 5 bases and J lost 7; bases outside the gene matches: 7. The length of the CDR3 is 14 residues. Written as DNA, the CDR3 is TGTGCCAGCAGCAAGGAGACAGGGGGCCGTGGCTACACCTTC. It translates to CASSKETGGRGYTF.

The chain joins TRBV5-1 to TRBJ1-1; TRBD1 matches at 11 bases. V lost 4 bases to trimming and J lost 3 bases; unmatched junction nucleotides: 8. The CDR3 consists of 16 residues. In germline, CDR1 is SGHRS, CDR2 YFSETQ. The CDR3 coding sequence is TGCGCCAGCAGCAGCGGGACAGGGGGGAAGGACACTGAAGCTTTCTTT. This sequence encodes CASSSGTGGKDTEAFF.

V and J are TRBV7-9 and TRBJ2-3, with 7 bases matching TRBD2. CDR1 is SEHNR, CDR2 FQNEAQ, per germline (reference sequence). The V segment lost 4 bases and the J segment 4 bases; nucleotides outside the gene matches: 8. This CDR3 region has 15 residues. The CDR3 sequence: CASSSLGGGSDTQYF. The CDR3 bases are TGTGCCAGCAGCTCCCTCGGCGGGGGTTCAGATACGCAGTATTTT.

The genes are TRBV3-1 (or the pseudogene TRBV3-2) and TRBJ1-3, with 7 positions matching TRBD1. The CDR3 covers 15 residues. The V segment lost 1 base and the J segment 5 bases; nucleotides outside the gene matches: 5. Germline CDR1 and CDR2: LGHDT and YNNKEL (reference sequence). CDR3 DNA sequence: TGTGCCAGCAGCCAAGCGGCAGGGGGTAGAAACACCATATATTTT. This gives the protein CASSQAAGGRNTIYF.